This is a list of T cell receptor beta chains from one sample in a study of T cell repertoires in cytomegalovirus infection. Via MiXCR, TCRdb re-called the reads, giving one row per CDR3 protein. The table records 200,000 to 300,000 distinct CDR3 sequences, around 12% of them present only once. Sequencing was done on a sample of PBMCs. These receptors came from a human donor in good health (CMV status not recorded). Some clones in this sample may be carry-over from other donors' samples. CDR3s include the opening cysteine and the closing phenylalanine or tryptophan. D genes are given only for firm matches. Size is omitted from some rows. Given values are once, few, many or a class for expanded clones.

d_gene: NA; abundance: few; v_gene: TRBV11-1; j_gene: TRBJ1-1; CDR3nt: TGTGCCAGCAGCTTAGTTCCGGGGCGGACTGAAGCTTTCTTT; CDR3aa: CASSLVPGRTEAFF
d_gene: NA; abundance: NA; v_gene: TRBV12-3/TRBV12-4; j_gene: TRBJ2-5; CDR3nt: TGTGCCAGCAGTTTGGGAGGTGGGCAGCTCCAAGAGACCCAGTACTTC; CDR3aa: CASSLGGGQLQETQYF
d_gene: NA; abundance: many; v_gene: TRBV7-9; j_gene: TRBJ1-1; CDR3nt: TGTGCCACACGTAGGGGGGGTAGGACTGAAGCTTTCTTT; CDR3aa: CATRRGGRTEAFF
d_gene: TRBD1; abundance: few; v_gene: TRBV20-1; j_gene: TRBJ2-1; CDR3nt: TGCAGTGCTTCCCGACCAGGGGGCTCCTTTTACAATGAGCAGTTCTTC; CDR3aa: CSASRPGGSFYNEQFF
d_gene: NA; abundance: few; v_gene: TRBV25-1; j_gene: TRBJ2-6; CDR3nt: TGTGCCAGCAGTGGTTGGAGCTCTGGGGCCAACGTCCTGACTTTC; CDR3aa: CASSGWSSGANVLTF
d_gene: TRBD2; abundance: many; v_gene: TRBV7-2; j_gene: TRBJ2-3; CDR3nt: TGTGCCAGCAGCTTAGGACTAGCGGGCCAAGATACGCAGTATTTT; CDR3aa: CASSLGLAGQDTQYF
d_gene: TRBD1; abundance: many; v_gene: TRBV5-1; j_gene: TRBJ2-1; CDR3nt: TGCGCCAGCAGCCTAGACAGGGGGTCGTTCAATGAGCAGTTCTTC; CDR3aa: CASSLDRGSFNEQFF
d_gene: NA; abundance: few; v_gene: TRBV25-1; j_gene: TRBJ2-7; CDR3nt: TGTGCCAGCAGGGAGGGGACGCCCGCCACCGAGCAGTACTTC; CDR3aa: CASREGTPATEQYF
d_gene: NA; abundance: NA; v_gene: TRBV12-3/TRBV12-4; j_gene: TRBJ2-7; CDR3nt: TGTGCCACCTCGACGACCAGCCACTACGAGCAGTACTTC; CDR3aa: CATSTTSHYEQYF
d_gene: TRBD2; abundance: many; v_gene: TRBV12-3/TRBV12-4; j_gene: TRBJ2-3; CDR3nt: TGTGCCAGCAGTCCAAACTTGGGCGGGGGGCCCACAGATACGCAGTATTTT; CDR3aa: CASSPNLGGGPTDTQYF
d_gene: NA; abundance: many; v_gene: TRBV7-2; j_gene: TRBJ1-2; CDR3nt: TGTGCCAGCAGCTTACAAATGGACAGAGTCTATGGCTACACCTTC; CDR3aa: CASSLQMDRVYGYTF
d_gene: TRBD2; abundance: few; v_gene: TRBV6-5; j_gene: TRBJ2-7; CDR3nt: TGTGCCAGCAGTTACTCTGTCTTGATGGCTAGCGGGTACGAGCAGTACTTC; CDR3aa: CASSYSVLMASGYEQYF
d_gene: NA; abundance: few; v_gene: TRBV25-1; j_gene: TRBJ2-7; CDR3nt: TGTGCCAGCAGTGGCCCGACTTGGGAGCAGTACTTC; CDR3aa: CASSGPTWEQYF
d_gene: NA; abundance: NA; v_gene: TRBV18; j_gene: TRBJ2-2; CDR3nt: TGTGCCAGCTCACCACCGGTGGGGGTCAACACCGGGGAGCTGTTTTTT; CDR3aa: CASSPPVGVNTGELFF
d_gene: TRBD1; abundance: few; v_gene: TRBV2; j_gene: TRBJ2-3; CDR3nt: TGTGCCAGCAGTGAATACGGTCGGACAGGGGGCACAGATACGCAGTATTTT; CDR3aa: CASSEYGRTGGTDTQYF
d_gene: NA; abundance: NA; v_gene: TRBV20-1; j_gene: TRBJ1-5; CDR3nt: TGCAGTGCTAGGGGGGGAAGCCAGCCCCAGCATTTT; CDR3aa: CSARGGSQPQHF
d_gene: NA; abundance: many; v_gene: TRBV28; j_gene: TRBJ1-6; CDR3nt: TGTGCCAGCAGTTTCCCATCCGAGGGGCGGTCACCCCTCCACTTT; CDR3aa: CASSFPSEGRSPLHF
d_gene: TRBD1; abundance: many; v_gene: TRBV28; j_gene: TRBJ1-6; CDR3nt: TGTGCCAGCGGGGGACAGCGAGACTCACCCCTCCACTTT; CDR3aa: CASGGQRDSPLHF
d_gene: NA; abundance: NA; v_gene: TRBV20-1; j_gene: TRBJ1-1; CDR3nt: TGCAGTGCTAGACCCGAGGGGGTCTACACTGAAGCTTTCTTT; CDR3aa: CSARPEGVYTEAFF
d_gene: NA; abundance: many; v_gene: TRBV27; j_gene: TRBJ2-7; CDR3nt: TGTGCCAGCAGTTGCCCCCCTTTTAGCACTCATCATTGGGAGCAGTACGAGCAGTACTTC; CDR3aa: CASSCPPFSTHHWEQYEQYF
d_gene: TRBD1; abundance: many; v_gene: TRBV7-2; j_gene: TRBJ2-3; CDR3nt: TGTGCCAGCAGCTTTGACAGGGGGGATACGCAGTATTTT; CDR3aa: CASSFDRGDTQYF
d_gene: TRBD1; abundance: NA; v_gene: TRBV19; j_gene: TRBJ2-5; CDR3nt: TGTGCCATCTCGGACAGGGGAGGGGAGACCCAGTACTTC; CDR3aa: CAISDRGGETQYF
d_gene: TRBD1; abundance: many; v_gene: TRBV11-2; j_gene: TRBJ2-5; CDR3nt: TGTGCCAGCAGCTTAATTCTTCCGACAGGGGCGTACCAAGAGACCCAGTACTTC; CDR3aa: CASSLILPTGAYQETQYF
d_gene: TRBD2; abundance: NA; v_gene: TRBV9; j_gene: TRBJ2-5; CDR3nt: TGTGCCAGCAGCGTACTAGCGGGGATTCAAGAGACCCAGTACTTC; CDR3aa: CASSVLAGIQETQYF
d_gene: NA; abundance: many; v_gene: TRBV7-2; j_gene: TRBJ2-1; CDR3nt: TGTGCCAGCAGCAAAAACAATGAGCAGTTCTTC; CDR3aa: CASSKNNEQFF
d_gene: NA; abundance: many; v_gene: TRBV7-6; j_gene: TRBJ1-1; CDR3nt: TGTGCCAGCAGCTTAAGGTGGCCGAACACTGAAGCTTTCTTT; CDR3aa: CASSLRWPNTEAFF
d_gene: NA; abundance: NA; v_gene: TRBV28; j_gene: TRBJ1-1; CDR3nt: TGTGCCAGCAGTCCTTTAGTGGGGGGGTTGAACACTGAAGCTTTCTTT; CDR3aa: CASSPLVGGLNTEAFF